This T cell receptor (beta chain) was captured by sequencing in a study of blood T cell repertoires in COVID-19. Study context: The samples span acute and convalescent COVID-19 from the United States, Italy and Spain. The analysed material was cDNA or gDNA that came from T cells, B-cell-depleted T cells, or PBMCs.

Per the original data handling: The assay estimated nucleated cells by amplifying reference gene primers. Libraries were prepared by immunoSEQ multiplex PCR; TCRdb keeps only in-frame clonotypes and omits some of them. That table gives V, J and clone size, and the DNA gave D and trimming. The sample includes approximately 52,000 clones, 75% to 95% of them seen just once. The CDR3 has 12 residues. Trimming removed 7 bases at V and 9 bases at J, with 13 bases between. The V gene's germline CDR1 is SQVTM and CDR2 ANQGSEA. This clone was seen once. This chain joins TRBV29-1 and TRBJ1-6, with D perhaps TRBD1 (5 bases). The sample was peripheral blood. The sequence was obtained from a human donor with active COVID-19. The donor label of this sample is uncertain. The CDR3 nucleotides are TGCAGCGGCGGGGACTTGGGTTCACCCCTCCACTTT. Protein: CSGGDLGSPLHF.